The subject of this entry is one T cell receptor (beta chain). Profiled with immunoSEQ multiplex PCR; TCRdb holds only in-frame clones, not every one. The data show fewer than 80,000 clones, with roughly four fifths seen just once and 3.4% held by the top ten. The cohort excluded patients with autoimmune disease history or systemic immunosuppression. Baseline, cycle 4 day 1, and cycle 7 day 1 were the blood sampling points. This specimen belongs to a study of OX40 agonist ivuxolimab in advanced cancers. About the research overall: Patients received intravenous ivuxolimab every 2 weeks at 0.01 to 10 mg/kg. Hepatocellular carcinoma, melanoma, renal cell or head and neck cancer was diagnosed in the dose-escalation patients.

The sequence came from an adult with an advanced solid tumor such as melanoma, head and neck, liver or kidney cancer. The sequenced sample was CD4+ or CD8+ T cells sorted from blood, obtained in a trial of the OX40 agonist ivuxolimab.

The CDR3 nucleotides read TGTGCCAGCAGCAGAAGACTAGCGGGGTCCTACGAGCAGTACTTC. Encoded protein: CASSRRLAGSYEQYF. J is TRBJ2-7 and V is TRBV9; TRBD2 matches at 11 bases. The CDR3 is 15 residues long. V trimming: 4 bases; J trimming: 1 base; junction bases outside the gene matches: 4. Germline V gene data show CDR1 as SGDLS and CDR2 as YYNGEE.